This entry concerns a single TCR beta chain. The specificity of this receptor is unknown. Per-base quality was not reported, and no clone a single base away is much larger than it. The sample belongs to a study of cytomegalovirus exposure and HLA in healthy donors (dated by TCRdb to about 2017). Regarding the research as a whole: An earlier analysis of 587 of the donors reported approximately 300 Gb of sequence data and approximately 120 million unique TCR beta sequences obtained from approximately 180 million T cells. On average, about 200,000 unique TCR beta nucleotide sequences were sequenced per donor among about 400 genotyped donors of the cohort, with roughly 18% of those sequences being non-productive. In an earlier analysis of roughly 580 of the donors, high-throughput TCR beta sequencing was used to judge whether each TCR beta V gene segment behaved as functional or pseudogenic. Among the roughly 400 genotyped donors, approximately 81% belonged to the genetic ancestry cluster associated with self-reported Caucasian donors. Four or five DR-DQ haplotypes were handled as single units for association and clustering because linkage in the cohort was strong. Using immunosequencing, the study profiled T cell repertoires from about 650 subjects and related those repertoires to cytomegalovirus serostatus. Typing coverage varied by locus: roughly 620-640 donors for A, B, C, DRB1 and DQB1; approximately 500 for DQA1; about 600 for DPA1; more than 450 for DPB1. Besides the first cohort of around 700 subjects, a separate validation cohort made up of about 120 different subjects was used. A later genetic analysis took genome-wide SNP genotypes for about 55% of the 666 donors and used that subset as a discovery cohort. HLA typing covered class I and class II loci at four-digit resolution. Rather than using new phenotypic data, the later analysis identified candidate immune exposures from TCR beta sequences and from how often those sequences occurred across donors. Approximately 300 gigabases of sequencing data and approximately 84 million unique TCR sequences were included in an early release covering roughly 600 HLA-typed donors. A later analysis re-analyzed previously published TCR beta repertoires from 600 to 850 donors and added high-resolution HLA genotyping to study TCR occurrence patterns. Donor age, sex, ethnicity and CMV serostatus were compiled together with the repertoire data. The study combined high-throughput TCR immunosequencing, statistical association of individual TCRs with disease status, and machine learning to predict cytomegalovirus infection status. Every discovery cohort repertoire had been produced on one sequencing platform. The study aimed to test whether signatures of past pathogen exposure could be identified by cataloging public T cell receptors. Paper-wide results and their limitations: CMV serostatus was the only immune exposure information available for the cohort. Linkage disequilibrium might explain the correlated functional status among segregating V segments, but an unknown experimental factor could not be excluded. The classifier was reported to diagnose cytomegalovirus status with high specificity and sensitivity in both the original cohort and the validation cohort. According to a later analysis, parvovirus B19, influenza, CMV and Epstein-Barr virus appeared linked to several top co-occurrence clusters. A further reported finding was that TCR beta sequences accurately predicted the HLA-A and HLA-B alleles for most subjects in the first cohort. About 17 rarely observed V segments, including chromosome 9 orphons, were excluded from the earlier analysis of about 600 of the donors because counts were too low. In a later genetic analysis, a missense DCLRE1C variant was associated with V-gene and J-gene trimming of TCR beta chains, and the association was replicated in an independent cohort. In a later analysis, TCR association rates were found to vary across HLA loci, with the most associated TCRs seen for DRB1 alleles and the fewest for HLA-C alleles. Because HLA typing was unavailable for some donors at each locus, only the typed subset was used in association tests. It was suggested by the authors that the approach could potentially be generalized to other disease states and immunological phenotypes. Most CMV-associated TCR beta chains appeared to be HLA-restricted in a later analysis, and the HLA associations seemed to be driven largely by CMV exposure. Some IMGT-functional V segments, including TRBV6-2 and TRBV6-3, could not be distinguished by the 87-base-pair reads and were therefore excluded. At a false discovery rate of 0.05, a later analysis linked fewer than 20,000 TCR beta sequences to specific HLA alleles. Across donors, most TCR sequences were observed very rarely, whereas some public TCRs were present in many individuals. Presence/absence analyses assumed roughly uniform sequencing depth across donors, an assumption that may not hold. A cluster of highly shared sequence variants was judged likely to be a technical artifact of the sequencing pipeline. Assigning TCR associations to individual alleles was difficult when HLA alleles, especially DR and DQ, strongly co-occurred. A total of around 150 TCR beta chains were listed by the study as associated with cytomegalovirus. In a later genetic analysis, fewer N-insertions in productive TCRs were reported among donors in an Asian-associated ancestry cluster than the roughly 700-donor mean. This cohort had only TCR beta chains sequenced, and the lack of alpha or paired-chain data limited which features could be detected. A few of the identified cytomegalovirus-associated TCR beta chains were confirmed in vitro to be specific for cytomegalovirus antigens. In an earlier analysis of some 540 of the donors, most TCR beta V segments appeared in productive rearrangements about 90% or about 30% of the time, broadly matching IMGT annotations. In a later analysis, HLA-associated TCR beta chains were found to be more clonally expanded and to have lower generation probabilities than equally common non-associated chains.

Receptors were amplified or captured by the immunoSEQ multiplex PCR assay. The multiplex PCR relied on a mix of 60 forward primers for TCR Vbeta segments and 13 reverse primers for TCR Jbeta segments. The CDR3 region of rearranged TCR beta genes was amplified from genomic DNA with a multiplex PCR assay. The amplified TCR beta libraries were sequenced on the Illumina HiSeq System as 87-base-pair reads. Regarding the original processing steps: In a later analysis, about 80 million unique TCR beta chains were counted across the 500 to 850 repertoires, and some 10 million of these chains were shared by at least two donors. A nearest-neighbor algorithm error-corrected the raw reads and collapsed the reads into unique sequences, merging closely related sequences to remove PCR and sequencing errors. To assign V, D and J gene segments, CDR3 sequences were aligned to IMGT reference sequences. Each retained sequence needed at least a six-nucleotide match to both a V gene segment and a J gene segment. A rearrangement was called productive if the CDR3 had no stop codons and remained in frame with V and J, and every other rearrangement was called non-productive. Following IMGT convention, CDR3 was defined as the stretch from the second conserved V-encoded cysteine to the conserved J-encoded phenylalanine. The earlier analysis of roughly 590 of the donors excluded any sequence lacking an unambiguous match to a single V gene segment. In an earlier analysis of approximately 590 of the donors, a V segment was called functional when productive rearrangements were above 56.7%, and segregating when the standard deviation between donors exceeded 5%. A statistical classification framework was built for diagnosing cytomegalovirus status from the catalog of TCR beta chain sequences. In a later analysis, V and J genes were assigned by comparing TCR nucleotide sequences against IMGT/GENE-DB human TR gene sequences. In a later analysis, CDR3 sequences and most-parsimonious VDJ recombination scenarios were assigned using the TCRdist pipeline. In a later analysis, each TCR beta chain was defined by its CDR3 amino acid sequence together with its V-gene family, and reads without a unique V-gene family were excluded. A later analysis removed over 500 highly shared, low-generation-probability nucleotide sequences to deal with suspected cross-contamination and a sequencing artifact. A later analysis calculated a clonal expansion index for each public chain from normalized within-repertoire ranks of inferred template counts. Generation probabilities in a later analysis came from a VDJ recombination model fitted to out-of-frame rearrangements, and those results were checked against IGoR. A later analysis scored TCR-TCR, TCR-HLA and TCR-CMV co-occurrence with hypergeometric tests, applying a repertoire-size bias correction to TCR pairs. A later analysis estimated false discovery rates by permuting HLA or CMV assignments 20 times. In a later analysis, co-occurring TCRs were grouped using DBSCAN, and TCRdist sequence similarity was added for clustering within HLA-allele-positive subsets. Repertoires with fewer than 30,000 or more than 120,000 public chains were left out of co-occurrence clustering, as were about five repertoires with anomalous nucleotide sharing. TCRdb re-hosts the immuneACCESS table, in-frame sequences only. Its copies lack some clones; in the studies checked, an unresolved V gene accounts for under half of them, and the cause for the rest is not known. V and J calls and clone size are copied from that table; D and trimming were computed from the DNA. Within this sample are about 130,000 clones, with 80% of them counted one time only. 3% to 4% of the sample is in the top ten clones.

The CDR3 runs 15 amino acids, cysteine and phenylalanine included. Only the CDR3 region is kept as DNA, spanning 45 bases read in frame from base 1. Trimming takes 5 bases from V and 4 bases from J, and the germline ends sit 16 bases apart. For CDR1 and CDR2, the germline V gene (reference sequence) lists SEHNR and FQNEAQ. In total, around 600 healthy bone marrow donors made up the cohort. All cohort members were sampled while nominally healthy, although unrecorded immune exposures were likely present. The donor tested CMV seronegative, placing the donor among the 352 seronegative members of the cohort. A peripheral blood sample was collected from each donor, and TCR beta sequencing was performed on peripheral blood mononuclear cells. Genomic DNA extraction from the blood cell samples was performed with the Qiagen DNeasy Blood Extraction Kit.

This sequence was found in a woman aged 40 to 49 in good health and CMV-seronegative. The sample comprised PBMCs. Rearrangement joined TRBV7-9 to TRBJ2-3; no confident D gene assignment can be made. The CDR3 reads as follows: CASSTGQRLADTQYF. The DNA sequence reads TGTGCCAGCAGCACGGGTCAGAGGTTGGCAGATACGCAGTATTTT.